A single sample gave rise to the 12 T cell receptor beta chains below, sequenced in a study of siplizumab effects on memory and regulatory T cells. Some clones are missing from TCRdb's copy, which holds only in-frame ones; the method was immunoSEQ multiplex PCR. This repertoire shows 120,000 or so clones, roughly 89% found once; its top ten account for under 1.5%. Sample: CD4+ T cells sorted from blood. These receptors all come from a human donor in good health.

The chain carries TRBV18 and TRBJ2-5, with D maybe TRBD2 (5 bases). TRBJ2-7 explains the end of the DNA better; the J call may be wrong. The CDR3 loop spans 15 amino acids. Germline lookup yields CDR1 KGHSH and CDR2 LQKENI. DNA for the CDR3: TGTGCCAGCTCACCACCGACCTATGGAGGTTACGAGCAGTACTTC. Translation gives CASSPPTYGGYEQYF.

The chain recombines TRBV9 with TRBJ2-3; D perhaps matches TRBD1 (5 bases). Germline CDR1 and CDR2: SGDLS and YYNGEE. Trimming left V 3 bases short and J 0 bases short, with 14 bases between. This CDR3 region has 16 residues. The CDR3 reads CASSGLARVSTDTQYF. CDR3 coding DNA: TGTGCCAGCAGCGGGCTCGCCAGGGTTAGCACAGATACGCAGTATTTT.

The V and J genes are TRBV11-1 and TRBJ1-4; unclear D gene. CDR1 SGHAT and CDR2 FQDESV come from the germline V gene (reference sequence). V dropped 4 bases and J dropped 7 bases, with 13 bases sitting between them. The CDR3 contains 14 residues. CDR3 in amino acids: CASSSGLIGEKLFF. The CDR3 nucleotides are TGTGCCAGCAGCTCGGGGTTGATTGGTGAAAAACTGTTTTTT. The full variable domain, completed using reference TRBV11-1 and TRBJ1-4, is EAEVAQSPRYKITEKSQAVAFWCDPISGHATLYWYRQILGQGPELLVQFQDESVVDDSQLPKDRFSAERLKGVDSTLKIQPAELGDSAMYLCASSSGLIGEKLFFGSGTQLSVL.

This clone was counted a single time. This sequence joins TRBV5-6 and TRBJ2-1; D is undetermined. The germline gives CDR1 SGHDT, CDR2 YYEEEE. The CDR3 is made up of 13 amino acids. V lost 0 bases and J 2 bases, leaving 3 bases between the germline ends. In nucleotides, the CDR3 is TGTGCCAGCAGCTTGGGAGCCTACAATGAGCAGTTCTTC. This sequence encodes CASSLGAYNEQFF.

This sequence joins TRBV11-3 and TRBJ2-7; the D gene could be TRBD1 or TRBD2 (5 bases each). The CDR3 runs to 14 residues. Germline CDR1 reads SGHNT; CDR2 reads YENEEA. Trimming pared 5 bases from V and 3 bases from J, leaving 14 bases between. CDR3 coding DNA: TGTGCCAGCAGCGTCCGGGACGGTGACTACGAGCAGTACTTC. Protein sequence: CASSVRDGDYEQYF. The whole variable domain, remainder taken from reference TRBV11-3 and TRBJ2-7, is EAGVVQSPRYKIIEKKQPVAFWCNPISGHNTLYWYLQNLGQGPELLIRYENEEAVDDSQLPKDRFSAERLKGVDSTLKIQPAELGDSAVYLCASSVRDGDYEQYFGPGTRLTVT.

CDR3 protein: CASSRNPGEGTEAFF. The CDR3 DNA is TGTGCCAGTAGTCGAAACCCGGGTGAGGGAACTGAAGCTTTCTTT. V usage is TRBV19 and J usage is TRBJ1-1; D uncertain. Germline V gene lookup returns CDR1 LNHDA and CDR2 SQIVND (reference sequence). The germline V and J ends were trimmed by 5 bases and 5 bases, with 18 bases remaining between them. The CDR3 is 15 amino acids.

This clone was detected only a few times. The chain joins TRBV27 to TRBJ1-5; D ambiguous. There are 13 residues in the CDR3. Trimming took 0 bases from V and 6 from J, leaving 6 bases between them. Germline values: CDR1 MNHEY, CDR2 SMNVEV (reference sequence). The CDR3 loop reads CASSLSKGQPQHF. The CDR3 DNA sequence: TGTGCCAGCAGTTTATCGAAAGGTCAGCCCCAGCATTTT.

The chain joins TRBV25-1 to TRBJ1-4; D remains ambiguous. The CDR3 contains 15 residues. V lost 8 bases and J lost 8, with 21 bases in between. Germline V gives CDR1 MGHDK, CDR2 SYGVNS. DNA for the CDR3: TGTGCCAGCCTGAGCATGGGTTTGCATGGGGAAAAACTGTTTTTT. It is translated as CASLSMGLHGEKLFF. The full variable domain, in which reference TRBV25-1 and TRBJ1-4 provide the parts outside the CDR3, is EADIYQTPRYLVIGTGKKITLECSQTMGHDKMYWYQQDPGMELHLIHYSYGVNSTEKGDLSSESTVSRIRTEHFPLTLESARPSHTSQYLCASLSMGLHGEKLFFGSGTQLSVL.

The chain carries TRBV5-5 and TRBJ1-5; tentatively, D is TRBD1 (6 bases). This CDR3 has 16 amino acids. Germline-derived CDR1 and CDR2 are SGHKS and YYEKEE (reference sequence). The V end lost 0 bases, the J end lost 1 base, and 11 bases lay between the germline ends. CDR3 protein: CASSLAITGSNQPQHF. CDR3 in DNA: TGTGCCAGCAGCTTGGCCATCACAGGGAGCAATCAGCCCCAGCATTTT.

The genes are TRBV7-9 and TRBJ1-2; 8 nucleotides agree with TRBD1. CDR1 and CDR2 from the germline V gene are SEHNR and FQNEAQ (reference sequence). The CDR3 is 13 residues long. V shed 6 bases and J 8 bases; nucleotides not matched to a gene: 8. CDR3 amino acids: CASSDRGGEGYTF. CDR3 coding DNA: TGTGCCAGCAGTGACAGGGGCGGAGAGGGCTACACCTTC.

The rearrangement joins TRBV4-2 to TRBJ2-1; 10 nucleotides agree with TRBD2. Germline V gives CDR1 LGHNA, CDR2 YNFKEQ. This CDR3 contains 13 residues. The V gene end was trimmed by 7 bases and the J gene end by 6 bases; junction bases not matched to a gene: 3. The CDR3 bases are TGTGCCAGCACTGTAGCGGGGGGCAATGAGCAGTTCTTC. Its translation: CASTVAGGNEQFF.

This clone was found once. CDR3 sequence reads: CASSYSGGDSYEQYF. The CDR3 nucleotides are TGTGCCAGCAGTTACTCGGGAGGGGACTCCTACGAGCAGTACTTC. The chain employs TRBV6-5 and TRBJ2-7, with 7 bases matching TRBD2. Trimming removed 0 bases from V and 0 bases from J; junction bases left unmatched: 2. Germline V gene data show CDR1 as MNHEY and CDR2 as SVGAGI. The CDR3 is 15 residues long.